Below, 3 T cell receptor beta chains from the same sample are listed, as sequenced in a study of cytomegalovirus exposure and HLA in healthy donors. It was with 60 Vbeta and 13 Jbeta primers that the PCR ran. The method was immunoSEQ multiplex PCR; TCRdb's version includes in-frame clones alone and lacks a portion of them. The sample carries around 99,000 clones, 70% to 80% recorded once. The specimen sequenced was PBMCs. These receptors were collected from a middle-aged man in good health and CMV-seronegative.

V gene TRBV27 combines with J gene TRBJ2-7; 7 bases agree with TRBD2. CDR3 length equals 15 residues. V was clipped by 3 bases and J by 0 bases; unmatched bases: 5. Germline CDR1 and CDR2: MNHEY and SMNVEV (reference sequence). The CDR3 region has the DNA TGTGCCAGCAGTTTGACGCGCGGGAGCTCCTACGAGCAGTACTTC. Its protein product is CASSLTRGSSYEQYF.

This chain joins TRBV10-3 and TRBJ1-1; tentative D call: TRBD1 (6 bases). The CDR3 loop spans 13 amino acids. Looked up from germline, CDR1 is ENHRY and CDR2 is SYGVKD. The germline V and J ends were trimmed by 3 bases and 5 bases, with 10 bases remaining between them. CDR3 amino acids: CAISDRGGTEAFF. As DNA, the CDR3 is TGTGCCATCAGTGACAGGGGTGGGACTGAAGCTTTCTTT.

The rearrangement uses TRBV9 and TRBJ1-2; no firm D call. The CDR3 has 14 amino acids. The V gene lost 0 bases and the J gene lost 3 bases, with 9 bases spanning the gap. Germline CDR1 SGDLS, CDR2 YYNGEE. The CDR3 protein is CASSVDPAYYGYTF. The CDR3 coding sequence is TGTGCCAGCAGCGTAGATCCAGCGTACTATGGCTACACCTTC.